The 15 T cell receptor beta chains listed next were all sequenced from one sample in a study of CD8 T cells in Susac syndrome. It was with random hexamers that about 0.45 to 1 ug RNA was reverse transcribed. TCRdb re-analysed the immunoSEQ multiplex PCR reads in MiXCR, keeping a single row per CDR3 protein. The table shows 100,000 to 150,000 distinct CDR3 sequences, with around 96% occurring only once. The sample comprised CD8+ T cells from PBMCs. The receptors come from a human donor with Susac syndrome.

The V and J genes are TRBV7-2 and TRBJ2-4; maybe TRBD2 (5 bases). This CDR3 spans 11 amino acids. V shed 2 bases and J shed 15 bases, with 11 bases lying between them. CDR1 is SGHTA, CDR2 FQGNSA, per germline. The CDR3 DNA follows: TGTGCCAGCAGCTTACGTCGGCGGGCGTACTTC. Translation gives CASSLRRRAYF.

The chain carries TRBV6-6 and TRBJ2-2; maybe TRBD2 (6 bases). Trimming cost V 6 bases and J 8 bases, with 10 bases left between them. The CDR3 loop spans 12 amino acids. Per germline, CDR1 MNHNY and CDR2 SVGAGI (reference sequence). CDR3 DNA: TGTGCCAGCAGCTTAGGGAGGGGGGAGCTGTTTTTT. Translating it yields CASSLGRGELFF.

The chain has TRBV27 and TRBJ2-5; possible D gene TRBD1, 6 bases. The germline V gene encodes CDR1 MNHEY and CDR2 SMNVEV (reference sequence). V lost 5 bases and J 5 bases, leaving 15 bases between the germline ends. The CDR3 has 14 amino acids. The CDR3 spells CASSPSGDGETQYF. The CDR3 region has the DNA TGTGCCAGCAGTCCGTCAGGGGACGGGGAGACCCAGTACTTC.

This chain joins TRBV7-9 and TRBJ1-1, with D maybe TRBD1 (6 bases). This CDR3 has 15 amino acids. Germline CDR1 SEHNR, CDR2 FQNEAQ (reference sequence). V lost 1 base and J 1 base, leaving 10 bases between the germline ends. The CDR3 nucleotides read TGTGCCAGCAGCTTAGTGGGACACCAGAACACTGAAGCTTTCTTT. It yields the protein CASSLVGHQNTEAFF. Full variable domain (remainder filled in from reference TRBV7-9 and TRBJ1-1): DTGVSQNPRHKITKRGQNVTFRCDPISEHNRLYWYRQTLGQGPEFLTYFQNEAQLEKSRLLSDRFSAERPKGSFSTLEIQRTEQGDSAMYLCASSLVGHQNTEAFFGQGTRLTVV.

The rearrangement joins TRBV27 to TRBJ2-5; 7 bases are a match to TRBD1. Germline loops: CDR1 MNHEY, CDR2 SMNVEV (reference sequence). CDR3 length: 15 amino acids. J gave up 4 bases and V 5 bases, and 10 bases lay outside the gene matches. The CDR3 DNA is TGTGCCAGCAGTAACCTTGACAGGGCACGAGAGACCCAGTACTTC. This translates into CASSNLDRARETQYF.

J is TRBJ2-2 and V is TRBV9; D remains unclear. The V gene lost 4 bases and the J gene lost 5 bases, with 3 bases spanning the gap. The CDR3 has 11 amino acids. Germline loops: CDR1 SGDLS, CDR2 YYNGEE. Here the CDR3 reads CASSRTGELFF. Written as DNA, the CDR3 is TGTGCCAGCAGCAGAACCGGGGAGCTGTTTTTT.

The chain carries TRBV4-3 and TRBJ2-1; 10 bases are a match to TRBD2. After removal of 3 bases from V and 3 bases from J, the junction contained 5 bases not matched to a gene. The CDR3 sequence is 16 residues long. CDR1 LGHNA and CDR2 YSLEER come from the germline V gene. The CDR3 bases are TGCGCCAGCAGCCAGGGACTAGCGAACGGCTACAATGAGCAGTTCTTC. Translated, it gives CASSQGLANGYNEQFF.

The CDR3 region has the DNA TGTGCCTGGCGGACAGGGCGGTACGAGCAGTACTTC. It codes for CAWRTGRYEQYF. This chain joins TRBV30 and TRBJ2-7; the match to TRBD1 covers 8 bases. The CDR3 covers 12 residues. J was trimmed by 4 bases and V by 5 bases; bases with no gene match: 4. Germline CDR1 GTSNPN, CDR2 SVGIG (reference sequence).

The CDR3 sequence: CASSPRMKALGGGYTF. CDR3 in DNA: TGTGCCAGCAGCCCCCGGATGAAGGCGCTTGGGGGTGGCTACACCTTC. The rearrangement joins TRBV9 to TRBJ1-2; D might be TRBD1 (5 bases). Germline V gene lookup returns CDR1 SGDLS and CDR2 YYNGEE. CDR3 size: 16 residues. V lost 4 bases to trimming and J lost 7 bases, with 23 bases between them.

The chain is built from TRBV7-3 and TRBJ2-3, with 11 bases identical to TRBD2. This CDR3 has 19 residues. V lost 7 bases, J lost 4 bases, and 19 bases stayed unmatched. The germline V gene has CDR1 SGHTA and CDR2 FQGTGA. CDR3: CASTELAGVGSGVADTQYF. The CDR3 DNA follows: TGTGCCAGCACCGAACTAGCGGGGGTGGGGTCAGGTGTCGCAGATACGCAGTATTTT.

The chain carries TRBV27 and TRBJ2-2, with TRBD1 as a possible D gene (6 bases). The length of the CDR3 is 14 residues. CDR1 and CDR2 (germline): MNHEY, SMNVEV (reference sequence). Deletions cut 2 bases from V and 4 bases from J, with 8 bases between. CDR3 in DNA: TGTGCCAGCAGTTTACGAGGGGGCACCGGGGAGCTGTTTTTT. The encoded protein is CASSLRGGTGELFF.

This clonotype has just one count. This chain uses TRBV20-1 with TRBJ2-7; the D call may be TRBD1 or TRBD2 (6 bases each). CDR1 and CDR2 (germline): DFQATT, SNEGSKA (reference sequence). Deletions cut 6 bases from V and 3 bases from J, with 21 bases between. The CDR3 consists of 15 residues. In nucleotides, the CDR3 is TGCAGTGCCCCAGAGCCCGGGGGCGCCGACTACGAGCAGTACTTC. Residues: CSAPEPGGADYEQYF.

This clonotype was seen just once. The chain carries TRBV20-1 and TRBJ1-1; 8 bases match TRBD1. V gave up 5 bases and J gave up 4 bases; unmatched junction bases: 3. The CDR3 has 12 residues. Germline CDR1 reads DFQATT; CDR2 reads SNEGSKA (reference sequence). The CDR3 is CSAFGTGTEAFF. As DNA, the CDR3 is TGCAGTGCTTTCGGGACAGGCACTGAAGCTTTCTTT.

V usage is TRBV30 and J usage is TRBJ1-2, with 7 bases aligning to TRBD1. Germline V gene data show CDR1 as GTSNPN and CDR2 as SVGIG (reference sequence). The CDR3 contains 13 residues. Unmatched junction bases numbered 4, after V lost 2 bases and J lost 4 bases. The CDR3 nucleotides read TGTGCCTGGAGTACGACAGGGTCCTATGGCTACACCTTC. Protein: CAWSTTGSYGYTF.

The chain joins TRBV15 to TRBJ2-1, with 8 bases fitting TRBD2. Germline lookup yields CDR1 LNHNV and CDR2 YYDKDF (reference sequence). This CDR3 is 16 amino acids long. The V gene end was trimmed by 0 bases and the J gene end by 8 bases; junction bases not matched to a gene: 9. In nucleotides, the CDR3 is TGTGCCACCAGCAGAGACCGTGGCGGGAGGTGGGATGAGCAGTTCTTC. It translates to CATSRDRGGRWDEQFF.